Listed here are 12 T cell receptor beta chains from one sample, sequenced in a study of vaccination effects on CD4 cells after COVID-19. Under the ViraFEST assay, PBMC were stimulated with viral peptide pools so that antigen-specific CD4+ T cells expanded. Sequencing was performed afterwards. CD4+ T cell isolation took place after 10 days of culture. Participants completed two doses of the BNT162b2 or mRNA-1273 vaccine. Their target antigens are unknown. Sequencing was performed with immunoSEQ multiplex PCR; in TCRdb, only in-frame clones are kept and a portion is missing. The sample consists of under 50,000 clones, about 80% of them appearing once. Material: CD4+ T cells from PBMCs cultured with HCoV-NL63 spike peptides, obtained after COVID-19 vaccination. These receptors were taken from a human donor who received a COVID-19 vaccine. Some clones in this sample may be carry-over from other donors' samples.

The chain has TRBV2 and TRBJ1-1; no firm D call. Germline V gene data show CDR1 as SNHLY and CDR2 as FYNNEI. V lost 11 bases, J lost 1 base, and 14 bases lay in between. This CDR3 is built from 13 residues. The CDR3 DNA reads TGTGCCGGTCGGGCCGAACCGAACACTGAAGCTTTCTTT. It specifies CAGRAEPNTEAFF.

This clone was seen only a few times. CDR3 sequence reads: CASSRLGSEQYV. The DNA for the CDR3 is TGTGCCAGCAGCCGACTAGGTAGCGAGCAGTACGTC. The V call is TRBV5-4, the J call TRBJ2-7, with D possibly TRBD2 on 6 matching bases. CDR1 SGHNT and CDR2 YYREEE come from the germline V gene (reference sequence). The germline V and J ends were trimmed by 4 bases and 6 bases, with 11 bases remaining between them. CDR3 size: 12 residues.

The chain joins TRBV5-1 to TRBJ2-2; 8 bases fit TRBD1. The junction had 2 bases not matched to a gene; V was cut back by 4 bases and J by 0 bases. The CDR3 consists of 15 residues. CDR1 and CDR2 from the germline V gene are SGHRS and YFSETQ. Written as DNA, the CDR3 is TGCGCCAGCAGCCGGGGACAGGCGAACACCGGGGAGCTGTTTTTT. Translating gives CASSRGQANTGELFF.

This chain connects TRBV5-1 to TRBJ2-4; 8 bases agree with TRBD1. V was clipped by 7 bases and J by 7 bases; unmatched bases: 7. The CDR3 length is 13 residues. Germline CDR1 SGHRS, CDR2 YFSETQ. The DNA of the CDR3 is TGCGCCAGCGCGAAAACAGGGGGGAACATTCAGTACTTC. This codes for CASAKTGGNIQYF.

The chain couples TRBV30 to TRBJ1-2, with unresolved D. Trimming took 2 bases from V and 5 from J, leaving 15 bases between them. CDR3 length: 14 residues. Germline V gene lookup returns CDR1 GTSNPN and CDR2 SVGIG (reference sequence). In DNA, the CDR3 is TGTGCCTGGAGTCGGACTACCGGAGGGTATGGCTACACCTTC. It specifies CAWSRTTGGYGYTF. The entire variable domain, with the rest obtained from reference TRBV30 and TRBJ1-2, is as follows: SQTIHQWPATLVQPVGSPLSLECTVEGTSNPNLYWYRQAAGRGLQLLFYSVGIGQISSEVPQNLSASRPQDRQFILSSKKLLLSDSGFYLCAWSRTTGGYGYTFGSGTRLTVV.

DNA for the CDR3: TGTGCCAGCAGTTTAGGACAGGGGGTCTTCGGGGAGCTGTTTTTT. Protein: CASSLGQGVFGELFF. The chain is built from TRBV27 and TRBJ2-2; 10 bases are a match to TRBD1. CDR3 length: 15 amino acids. Germline assignment: CDR1 MNHEY and CDR2 SMNVEV (reference sequence). V was pared by 2 bases and J by 7 bases, with 4 bases of the junction left unmatched.

V gene TRBV6-2 or TRBV6-3 combines with J gene TRBJ2-5, with D perhaps matching TRBD2 (5 bases). Per the germline V gene, CDR1 is MNHEY and CDR2 is SVGEGT. This CDR3 contains 16 residues. Trimming pared 0 bases from V and 4 bases from J, leaving 15 bases between. The CDR3 DNA sequence: TGTGCCAGCAGTTACTCGAGGGCCGCTGCCGCAGAGACCCAGTACTTC. Its protein product is CASSYSRAAAAETQYF.

V and J are TRBV5-1 and TRBJ2-6, with 8 positions matching TRBD1. CDR1 is SGHRS, CDR2 YFSETQ, per germline. CDR3 size: 17 residues. V was clipped by 3 bases and J by 0 bases; unmatched bases: 5. The CDR3 DNA reads as TGCGCCAGCAGCTCAGGGGGCACGGGCTCTGGGGCCAACGTCCTGACTTTC. This gives the protein CASSSGGTGSGANVLTF.

This clone was counted a few times. This chain links TRBV19 with TRBJ1-2; D perhaps matches TRBD1 (6 bases). The V end was cut by 3 bases, the J end by 4 bases, with 12 bases between. Germline V CDR1 and CDR2: LNHDA, SQIVND (reference sequence). The CDR3 has 14 residues. The CDR3 DNA reads as TGTGCCAGTAGTATGTTGCAGGGGCCCTATGGCTACACCTTC. Residues: CASSMLQGPYGYTF.

This chain links TRBV3-1 (or the pseudogene TRBV3-2) with TRBJ2-5; 13 bases match TRBD2. V dropped 0 bases and J dropped 4; count of bases not matched to a gene: 5. This CDR3 is 17 amino acids long. Germline V CDR1 and CDR2: LGHDT, YNNKEL (reference sequence). Written as DNA, the CDR3 is TGTGCCAGCAGCCAAGAAACGACTAGCGGGGGGCGAGAGACCCAGTACTTC. It codes for CASSQETTSGGRETQYF.

The chain joins TRBV28 to TRBJ1-2; D gene ambiguous. Germline assignment: CDR1 MDHEN and CDR2 SYDVKM. The CDR3 extends over 13 amino acids. Trimming took 7 bases from V and 8 from J, leaving 17 bases between them. The CDR3 nucleotides read TGTGCCAGCACCCCCCGCCCCTCGAGGGGCTACACCTTC. Its protein product is CASTPRPSRGYTF.

The V call is TRBV28, the J call TRBJ2-3, with D unclear. Germline V lookup: CDR1 MDHEN, CDR2 SYDVKM. The V gene lost 4 bases and the J gene lost 1 base, with 12 bases spanning the gap. The length of the CDR3 is 15 residues. The CDR3 sequence is CASSSLGGGTDTQYF. The CDR3 DNA sequence: TGTGCCAGCAGTTCCCTGGGCGGCGGCACAGATACGCAGTATTTT. Full variable domain (outside the CDR3, taken from reference TRBV28 and TRBJ2-3): DVKVTQSSRYLVKRTGEKVFLECVQDMDHENMFWYRQDPGLGLRLIYFSYDVKMKEKGDIPEGYSVSREKKERFSLILESASTNQTSMYLCASSSLGGGTDTQYFGPGTRLTVL.